The 6 T cell receptor beta chains below were found in one sample sequenced in a study of beta chain features in type 1 diabetes. All of the isolated RNA was reverse transcribed, so expressed TCRB transcripts were sequenced. Produced via immunoSEQ multiplex PCR; TCRdb's table is partial and in-frame only. The table lists hundreds of thousands of clones, about 17% of them singletons. The sample consisted of naive CD4+ T cells from blood. Receptor source: a woman in her late teens or twenties in good health.

This clone was seen a single time. The chain has TRBV2 and TRBJ2-2, with D uncertain. V dropped 2 bases and J dropped 4 bases, with 8 bases sitting between them. Looked up from germline, CDR1 is SNHLY and CDR2 is FYNNEI. This CDR3 region has 14 residues. This CDR3 is CASSERRGTGELFF. The DNA of the CDR3 is TGTGCCAGCAGTGAAAGGCGCGGCACCGGGGAGCTGTTTTTT.

In this sample, this clone turned up a few times. The CDR3, as DNA: TGTGCCAGCAGCGTAGAGCCAGGCGAGCAGTACTTC. This translates into CASSVEPGEQYF. V is TRBV9 and J is TRBJ2-7; D is unresolved. V lost 0 bases, J lost 6 bases, and 7 bases lay in between. CDR1 SGDLS and CDR2 YYNGEE come from the germline V gene. There are 12 residues in the CDR3.

V gene TRBV19 combines with J gene TRBJ2-5, with D perhaps matching TRBD2 (5 bases). The ends were cut back, 3 bases at V and 5 bases at J, with 16 bases in the middle. The germline gives CDR1 LNHDA, CDR2 SQIVND (reference sequence). The CDR3 is 15 residues long. CDR3 loop: CASSIVGATSETQYF. The DNA for the CDR3 is TGTGCCAGTAGTATTGTGGGAGCGACCTCGGAGACCCAGTACTTC. The whole variable domain, remainder taken from reference TRBV19 and TRBJ2-5, is DGGITQSPKYLFRKEGQNVTLSCEQNLNHDAMYWYRQDPGQGLRLIYYSQIVNDFQKGDIAEGYSVSREKKESFPLTVTSAQKNPTAFYLCASSIVGATSETQYFGPGTRLLVL.

The rearrangement links TRBV18 to TRBJ2-1; 14 bases align to TRBD2. Germline CDR1 is KGHSH and CDR2 is LQKENI. The CDR3 consists of 16 residues. Trimming cost V 6 bases and J 12 bases; bases outside gene matches: 13. The CDR3, as DNA: TGTGCCAGCTCGTCGCAGGACGGGACTAGCGGGAGTGGGCAGTTCTTC. This translates into CASSSQDGTSGSGQFF. Full variable domain (missing parts from reference TRBV18 and TRBJ2-1): NAGVMQNPRHLVRRRGQEARLRCSPMKGHSHVYWYRQLPEEGLKFMVYLQKENIIDESGMPKERFSAEFPKEGPSILRIQQVVRGDSAAYFCASSSQDGTSGSGQFFGPGTRLTVL.

The gene calls are TRBV5-1 and TRBJ2-1; TRBD1 might be the D (7 bases). Trimming took off 4 bases at V and 0 bases at J, with 11 bases between the two ends. Germline V gene lookup returns CDR1 SGHRS and CDR2 YFSETQ. The CDR3 sequence is 15 residues long. The CDR3 loop is CASSAGTASYNEQFF. CDR3 DNA: TGCGCCAGCAGCGCGGGGACAGCCTCCTACAATGAGCAGTTCTTC. Variable domain in full (rest from reference TRBV5-1 and TRBJ2-1): KAGVTQTPRYLIKTRGQQVTLSCSPISGHRSVSWYQQTPGQGLQFLFEYFSETQRNKGNFPGRFSGRQFSNSRSEMNVSTLELGDSALYLCASSAGTASYNEQFFGPGTRLTVL.

The genes are TRBV6-5 and TRBJ2-7; 9 bases line up with TRBD2. The CDR3 contains 15 residues. V was pared by 0 bases and J by 6 bases, with 6 bases of the junction left unmatched. Germline assignment: CDR1 MNHEY and CDR2 SVGAGI. CDR3 coding DNA: TGTGCCAGCAGTTACTCGTTCGCGGGAGGGGGCGAGCAGTACTTC. Its translation is CASSYSFAGGGEQYF.